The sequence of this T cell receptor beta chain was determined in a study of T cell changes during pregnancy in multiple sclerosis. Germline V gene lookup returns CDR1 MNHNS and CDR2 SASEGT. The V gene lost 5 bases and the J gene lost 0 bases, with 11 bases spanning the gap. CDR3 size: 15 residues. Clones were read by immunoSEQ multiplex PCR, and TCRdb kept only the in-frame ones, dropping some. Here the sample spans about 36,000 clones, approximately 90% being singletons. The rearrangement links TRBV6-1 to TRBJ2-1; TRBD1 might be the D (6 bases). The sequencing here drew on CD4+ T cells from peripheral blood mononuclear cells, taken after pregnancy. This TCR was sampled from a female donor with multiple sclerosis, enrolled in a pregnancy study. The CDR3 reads CASSTTGSSYNEQFF. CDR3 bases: TGTGCCAGCAGTACTACAGGGTCCTCCTACAATGAGCAGTTCTTC.